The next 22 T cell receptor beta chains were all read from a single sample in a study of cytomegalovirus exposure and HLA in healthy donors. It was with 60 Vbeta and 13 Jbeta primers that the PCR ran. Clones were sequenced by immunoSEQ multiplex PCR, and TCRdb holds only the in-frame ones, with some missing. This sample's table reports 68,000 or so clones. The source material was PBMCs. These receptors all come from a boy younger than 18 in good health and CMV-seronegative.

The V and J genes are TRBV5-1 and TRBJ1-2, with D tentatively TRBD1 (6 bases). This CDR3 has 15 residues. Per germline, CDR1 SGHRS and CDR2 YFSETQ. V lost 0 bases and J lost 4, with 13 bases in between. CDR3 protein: CASSLGADRSYGYTF. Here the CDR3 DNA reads TGCGCCAGCAGCTTGGGGGCTGACAGGTCCTATGGCTACACCTTC.

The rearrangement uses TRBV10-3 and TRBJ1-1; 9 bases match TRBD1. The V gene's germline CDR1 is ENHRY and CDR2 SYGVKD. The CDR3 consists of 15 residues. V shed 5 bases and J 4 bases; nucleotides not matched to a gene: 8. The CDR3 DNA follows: TGTGCCATCAGTAGGGGACAGGGTGTGGGCACTGAAGCTTTCTTT. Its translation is CAISRGQGVGTEAFF.

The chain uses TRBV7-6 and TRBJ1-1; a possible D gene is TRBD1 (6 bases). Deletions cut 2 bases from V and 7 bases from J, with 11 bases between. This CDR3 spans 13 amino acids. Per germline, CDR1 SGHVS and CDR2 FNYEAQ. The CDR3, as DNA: TGTGCCAGCAGCTTAAACAGGGTGAGTGAAGCTTTCTTT. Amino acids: CASSLNRVSEAFF. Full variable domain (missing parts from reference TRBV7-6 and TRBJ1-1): GAGVSQSPRYKVTKRGQDVALRCDPISGHVSLYWYRQALGQGPEFLTYFNYEAQQDKSGLPNDRFSAERPEGSISTLTIQRTEQRDSAMYRCASSLNRVSEAFFGQGTRLTVV.

This chain's CDR3 is CASSVPTPYEQYF. DNA of the CDR3: TGTGCCAGTAGTGTTCCTACCCCCTACGAGCAGTACTTC. The V and J genes are TRBV19 and TRBJ2-7; D is undetermined. Germline assignment: CDR1 LNHDA and CDR2 SQIVND (reference sequence). Deletions cut 5 bases from V and 2 bases from J, with 10 bases between. The CDR3 sequence is 13 residues long.

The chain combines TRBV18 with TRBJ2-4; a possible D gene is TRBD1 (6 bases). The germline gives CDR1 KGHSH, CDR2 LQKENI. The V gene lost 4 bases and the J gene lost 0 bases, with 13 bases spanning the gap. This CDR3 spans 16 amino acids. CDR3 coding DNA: TGTGCCAGCTCACTTAACCCCAGGGGAGCCAAAAACATTCAGTACTTC. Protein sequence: CASSLNPRGAKNIQYF.

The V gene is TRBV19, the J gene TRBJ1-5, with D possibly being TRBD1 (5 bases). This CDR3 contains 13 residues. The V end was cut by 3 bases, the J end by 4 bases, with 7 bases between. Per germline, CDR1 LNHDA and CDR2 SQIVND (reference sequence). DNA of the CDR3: TGTGCCAGTAGTATGGAGGGGAATCAGCCCCAGCATTTT. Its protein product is CASSMEGNQPQHF.

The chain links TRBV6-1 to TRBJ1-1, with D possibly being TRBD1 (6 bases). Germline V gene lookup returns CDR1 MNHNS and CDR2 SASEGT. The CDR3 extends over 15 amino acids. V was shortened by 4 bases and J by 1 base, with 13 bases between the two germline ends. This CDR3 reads CASSVREGGNTEAFF. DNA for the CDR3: TGTGCCAGCAGTGTCAGGGAAGGGGGGAACACTGAAGCTTTCTTT.

The chain's CDR3 is CASSQDTSSYNEQFF. The CDR3 coding sequence is TGCGCCAGCAGCCAAGACACAAGCTCCTACAATGAGCAGTTCTTC. The rearrangement joins TRBV4-3 to TRBJ2-1, with D unresolved. The CDR3 extends over 15 amino acids. Germline-derived CDR1 and CDR2 are LGHNA and YSLEER. V gave up 0 bases and J gave up 0 bases, with 6 bases separating them.

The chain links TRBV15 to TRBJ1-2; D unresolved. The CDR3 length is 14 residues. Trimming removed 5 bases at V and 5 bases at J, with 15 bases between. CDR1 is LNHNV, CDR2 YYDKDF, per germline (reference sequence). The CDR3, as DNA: TGTGCCACCAGCCCTGCCGGGATGTGGTATGGCTACACCTTC. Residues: CATSPAGMWYGYTF.

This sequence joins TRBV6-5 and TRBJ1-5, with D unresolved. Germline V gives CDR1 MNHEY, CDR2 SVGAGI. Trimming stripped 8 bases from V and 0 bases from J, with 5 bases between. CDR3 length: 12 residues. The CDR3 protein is CASSRSNQPQHF. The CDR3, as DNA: TGTGCCAGCTCGCGTAGCAATCAGCCCCAGCATTTT.

Here the CDR3 reads CASSVDSYGNQPQHF. CDR3 coding DNA: TGCGCCAGCAGCGTGGACAGTTATGGCAATCAGCCCCAGCATTTT. This chain joins TRBV5-1 and TRBJ1-5; a weak D match, TRBD1 (6 bases). This CDR3 has 15 residues. V gave up 4 bases and J gave up 2 bases, with 13 bases separating them. Germline V gene data show CDR1 as SGHRS and CDR2 as YFSETQ.

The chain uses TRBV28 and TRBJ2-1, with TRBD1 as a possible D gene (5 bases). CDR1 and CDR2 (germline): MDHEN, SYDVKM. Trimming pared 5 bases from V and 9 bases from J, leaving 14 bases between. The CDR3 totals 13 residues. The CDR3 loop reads CASSNTLRAEQFF. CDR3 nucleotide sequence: TGTGCCAGCAGTAATACGCTCAGGGCTGAGCAGTTCTTC.

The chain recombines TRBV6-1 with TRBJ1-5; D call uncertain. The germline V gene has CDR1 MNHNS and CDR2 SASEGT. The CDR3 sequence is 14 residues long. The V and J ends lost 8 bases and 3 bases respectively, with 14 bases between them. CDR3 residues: CASRLPGNNQPQHF. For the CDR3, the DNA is TGTGCCAGCCGTCTTCCGGGAAACAATCAGCCCCAGCATTTT.

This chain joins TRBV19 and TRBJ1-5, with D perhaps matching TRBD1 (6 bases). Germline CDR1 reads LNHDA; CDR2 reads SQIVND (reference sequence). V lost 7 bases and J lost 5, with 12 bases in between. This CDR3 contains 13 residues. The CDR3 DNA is TGTGCCAGTATTGGACAGAACTATCAGCCCCAGCATTTT. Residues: CASIGQNYQPQHF.

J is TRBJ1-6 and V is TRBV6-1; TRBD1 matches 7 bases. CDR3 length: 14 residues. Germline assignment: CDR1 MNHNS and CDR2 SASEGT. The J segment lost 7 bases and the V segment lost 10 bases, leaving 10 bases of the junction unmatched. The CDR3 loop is CANSASQGNSPLHF. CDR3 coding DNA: TGTGCCAACAGCGCTTCACAGGGGAATTCACCCCTCCACTTT.

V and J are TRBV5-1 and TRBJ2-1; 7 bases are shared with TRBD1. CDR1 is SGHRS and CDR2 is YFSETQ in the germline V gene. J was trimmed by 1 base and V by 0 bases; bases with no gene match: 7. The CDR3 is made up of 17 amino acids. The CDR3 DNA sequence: TGCGCCAGCAGCTTGGCCGGGGCAGGGGGATCCTACAATGAGCAGTTCTTC. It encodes CASSLAGAGGSYNEQFF.

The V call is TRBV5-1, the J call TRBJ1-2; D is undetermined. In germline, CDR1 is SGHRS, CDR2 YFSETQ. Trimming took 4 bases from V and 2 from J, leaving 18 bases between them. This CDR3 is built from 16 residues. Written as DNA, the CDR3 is TGCGCCAGCAGCCCCGCTAGGCAGCTCCAGAACTATGGCTACACCTTC. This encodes CASSPARQLQNYGYTF.

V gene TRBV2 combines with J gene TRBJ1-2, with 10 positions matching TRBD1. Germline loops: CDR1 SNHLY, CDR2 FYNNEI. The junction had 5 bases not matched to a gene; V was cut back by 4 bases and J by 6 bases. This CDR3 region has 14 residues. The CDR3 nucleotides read TGTGCCAGCAGTGCTGGACAGGGGGAAAATGGCTACACCTTC. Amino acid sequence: CASSAGQGENGYTF.

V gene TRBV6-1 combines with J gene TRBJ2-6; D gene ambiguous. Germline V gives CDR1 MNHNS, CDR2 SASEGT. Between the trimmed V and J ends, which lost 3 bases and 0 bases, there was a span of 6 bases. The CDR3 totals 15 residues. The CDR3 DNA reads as TGTGCCAGCAGTGAGGTCAGCTCTGGGGCCAACGTCCTGACTTTC. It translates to CASSEVSSGANVLTF.

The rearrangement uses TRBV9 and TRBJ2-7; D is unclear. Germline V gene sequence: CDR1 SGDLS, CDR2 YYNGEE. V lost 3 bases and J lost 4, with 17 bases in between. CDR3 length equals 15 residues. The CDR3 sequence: CASSALGGLQYEQYF. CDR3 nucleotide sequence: TGTGCCAGCAGCGCGCTAGGTGGTTTACAATACGAGCAGTACTTC.

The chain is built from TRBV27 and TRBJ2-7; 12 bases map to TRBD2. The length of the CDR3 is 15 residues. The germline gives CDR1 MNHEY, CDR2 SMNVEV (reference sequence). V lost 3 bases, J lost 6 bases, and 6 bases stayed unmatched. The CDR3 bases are TGTGCCAGCAGTTTTAGCCCTAGCGGGAGGGGCGAGCAGTACTTC. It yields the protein CASSFSPSGRGEQYF.

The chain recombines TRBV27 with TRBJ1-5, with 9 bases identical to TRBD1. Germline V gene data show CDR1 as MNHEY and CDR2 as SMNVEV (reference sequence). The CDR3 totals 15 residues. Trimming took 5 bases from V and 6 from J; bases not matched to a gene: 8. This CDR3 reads CASSATGGASQPQHF. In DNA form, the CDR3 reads TGTGCCAGCAGTGCGACAGGGGGGGCAAGTCAGCCCCAGCATTTT.